Given below is one T cell receptor (beta chain) in context. No antigen is known for it. Germline V gives CDR1 MNHNY, CDR2 SVGAGI (reference sequence). The CDR3 is 16 amino acids. V gave up 0 bases and J gave up 2 bases, with 14 bases separating them. Noted treatment: oral pan-JAK inhibitor, 5-10 mg twice daily. This specimen belongs to a study of CD8+ T cells in alopecia areata. Study as a whole: Treated patients were given 5 to 10 mg oral tofacitinib twice daily. General study findings and limits: Scalp lesions, especially in alopecia totalis/universalis, had higher clonality than normal scalp. Scalp and blood retained many expanded lesional clones during tofacitinib.

Following extraction, RNA underwent reverse transcription to cDNA, which served as the sequencing template. TCRdb's table, derived via immunoSEQ multiplex PCR, lists solely in-frame clones and lacks some. The sample yields about 140,000 clones, about 86% seen once. The receptor was isolated from a human donor with alopecia areata. The sequencing here drew on CD8+ T cells sorted from blood, taken at week 4, from a patient treated with tofacitinib. This chain links TRBV6-6 with TRBJ2-7; D is undetermined. CDR3 nucleotide sequence: TGTGCCAGCAGTTACTCCCCCCTGGGCATCGCCTACGAGCAGTACTTC. It is translated as CASSYSPLGIAYEQYF.